The source of this TCR beta chain is a study of blood T cell repertoires in COVID-19. Assay: immunoSEQ multiplex PCR; the TCRdb copy retains only in-frame clones and omits some. The repertoire includes fewer than 350,000 clones, around 90% of them detected once, and around 9.9% sits in the top ten. V shed 7 bases, J shed 3 bases, and the junction held 5 bases outside the gene matches. The CDR3 loop spans 14 amino acids. The germline gives CDR1 LNHDA, CDR2 SQIVND (reference sequence). The sample comprised peripheral blood. The chain employs TRBV19 and TRBJ1-3; 8 nucleotides line up with TRBD1. The receptor comes from a young man with COVID-19, enrolled during active disease. DNA of the CDR3: TGTGCCAGTACCCCGACAGGGGTTGGAAACACCATATATTTT. It yields the protein CASTPTGVGNTIYF. The variable domain in full, completed from reference TRBV19 and TRBJ1-3, reads DGGITQSPKYLFRKEGQNVTLSCEQNLNHDAMYWYRQDPGQGLRLIYYSQIVNDFQKGDIAEGYSVSREKKESFPLTVTSAQKNPTAFYLCASTPTGVGNTIYFGEGSWLTVV.